This TCR beta chain was retrieved from a study of shared clonotypes between healthy human individuals. The method was immunoSEQ multiplex PCR; TCRdb's version includes in-frame clones alone and lacks a portion of them. The sample shows 1.6 million or so clones, approximately 98.5% of them seen only once. With regard to this clone: Its matching antigen is unknown.

With 10 bases clipped from V and 6 bases from J, the junction kept 9 bases outside the gene matches. The length of the CDR3 is 14 residues. CDR1 is ENHRY, CDR2 SYGVKD, per germline. Study-wide results and limits: Clonotype sharing among donors was thought likely to change with sequencing depth.

The J gene is TRBJ2-1, the V gene TRBV10-3; 10 bases map to TRBD2. What was sequenced was naive CD4+ T cells sorted from blood. Subset indicated: CD45RA+ positively selected. The clonotype was recovered from a man aged 25-40 years in good health. CDR3 coding DNA: TGTGCCACGAGGACTAGCGGCCCTCCCAATGAGCAGTTCTTC. Its protein product is CATRTSGPPNEQFF.